This T cell receptor (beta chain) was captured in a study of neurological immune-mediated disorders. Template-switch 5'RACE cDNA synthesis added a 10-nucleotide unique molecular identifier. TCRdb re-derived calls from the 5' RACE reads in MiXCR, one entry per CDR3 protein. The sample carries 55,000 to 75,000 distinct CDR3 sequences, about 2.5% recorded once. This clonotype showed up many times. Its antigen is as yet unknown. General study findings and limits: Neither clinical nor MRI features were associated with the multiple sclerosis repertoire cluster. Phylogenetic grouping put 18 of 34 multiple sclerosis patients' repertoires into one related-CDR3 cluster, a possible signature.

Sequencing used PBMCs. The clonotype was recovered from a man aged 50 to 59 with multiple sclerosis.

The CDR3 DNA reads as TGTGCCAGCAGTTTCGGCAGGGGGCAGAGTGAAAAACTGTTTTTT. It is translated as CASSFGRGQSEKLFF. This chain connects TRBV7-2 to TRBJ1-4; 8 bases agree with TRBD1. Germline V gene data show CDR1 as SGHTA and CDR2 as FQGNSA. V lost 6 bases and J lost 7; bases outside the gene matches: 10. This CDR3 spans 15 amino acids.